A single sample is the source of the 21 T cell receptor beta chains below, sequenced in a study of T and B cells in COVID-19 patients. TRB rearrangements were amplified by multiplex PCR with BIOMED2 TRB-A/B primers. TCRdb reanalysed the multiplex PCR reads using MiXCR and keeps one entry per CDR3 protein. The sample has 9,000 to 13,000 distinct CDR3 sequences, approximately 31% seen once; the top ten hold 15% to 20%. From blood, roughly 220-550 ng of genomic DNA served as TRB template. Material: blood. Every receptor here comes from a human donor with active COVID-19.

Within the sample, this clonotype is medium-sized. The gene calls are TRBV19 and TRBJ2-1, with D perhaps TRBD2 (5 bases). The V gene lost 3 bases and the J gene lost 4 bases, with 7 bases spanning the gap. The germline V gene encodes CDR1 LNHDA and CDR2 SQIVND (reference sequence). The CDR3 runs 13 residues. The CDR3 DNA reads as TGTGCCAGTAGTATGGAGCGGTACAATGAGCAGTTCTTC. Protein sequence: CASSMERYNEQFF.

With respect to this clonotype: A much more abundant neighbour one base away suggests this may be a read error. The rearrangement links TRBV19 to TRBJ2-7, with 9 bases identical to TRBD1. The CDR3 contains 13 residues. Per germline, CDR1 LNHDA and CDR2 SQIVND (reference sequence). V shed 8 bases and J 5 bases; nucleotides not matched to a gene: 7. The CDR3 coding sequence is TGTGCCAGTCGACAGGGGGGAACCCACGAGCAGTACTTC. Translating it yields CASRQGGTHEQYF. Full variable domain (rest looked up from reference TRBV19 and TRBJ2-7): DGGITQSPKYLFRKEGQNVTLSCEQNLNHDAMYWYRQDPGQGLRLIYYSQIVNDFQKGDIAEGYSVSREKKESFPLTVTSAQKNPTAFYLCASRQGGTHEQYFGPGTRLTVT.

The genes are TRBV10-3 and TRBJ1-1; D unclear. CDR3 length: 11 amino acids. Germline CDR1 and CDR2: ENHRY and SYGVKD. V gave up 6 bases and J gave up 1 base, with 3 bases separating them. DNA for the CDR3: TGTGCCATCAGCCAGAACACTGAAGCTTTCTTT. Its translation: CAISQNTEAFF.

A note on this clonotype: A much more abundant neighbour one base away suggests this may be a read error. The CDR3, as DNA: TGCAGCGTTGAAGGGGGGGGGCTAGAGCAGTACTTC. It yields the protein CSVEGGGLEQYF. The gene calls are TRBV29-1 and TRBJ2-7; maybe TRBD2 (7 bases). The germline V gene has CDR1 SQVTM and CDR2 ANQGSEA. Trimming shortened V by 1 base and J by 7 bases, and 11 bases separated the two germline ends. This CDR3 has 12 amino acids.

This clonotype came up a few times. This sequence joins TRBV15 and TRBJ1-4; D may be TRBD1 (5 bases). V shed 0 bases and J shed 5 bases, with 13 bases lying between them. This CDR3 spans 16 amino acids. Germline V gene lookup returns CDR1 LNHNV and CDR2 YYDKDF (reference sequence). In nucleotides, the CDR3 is TGTGCCACCAGCAGAGATTGGGGACGGGAAAATGAAAAACTGTTTTTT. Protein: CATSRDWGRENEKLFF.

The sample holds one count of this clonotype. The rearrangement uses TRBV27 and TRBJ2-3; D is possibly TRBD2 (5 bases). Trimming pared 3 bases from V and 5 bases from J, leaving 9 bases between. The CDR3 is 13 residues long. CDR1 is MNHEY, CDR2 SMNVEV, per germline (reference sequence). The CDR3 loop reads CASSFLAEDTQYF. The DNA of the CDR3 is TGTGCCAGCAGTTTCCTAGCAGAAGATACGCAGTATTTT.

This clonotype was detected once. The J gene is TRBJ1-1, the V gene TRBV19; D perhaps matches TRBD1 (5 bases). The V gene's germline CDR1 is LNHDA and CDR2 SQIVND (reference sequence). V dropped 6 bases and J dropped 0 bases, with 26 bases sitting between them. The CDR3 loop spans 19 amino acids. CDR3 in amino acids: CASRVSSKGWVVMNTEAFF. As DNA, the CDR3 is TGTGCCAGTAGAGTATCCTCGAAGGGGTGGGTGGTCATGAACACTGAAGCTTTCTTT.

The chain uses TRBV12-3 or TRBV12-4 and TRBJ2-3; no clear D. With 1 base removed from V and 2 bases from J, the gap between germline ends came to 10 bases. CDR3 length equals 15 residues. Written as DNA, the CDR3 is TGTGCCAGCAGTTTAGTGGGCTTAAACACAGATACGCAGTATTTT. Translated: CASSLVGLNTDTQYF.

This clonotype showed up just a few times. CDR3 sequence (DNA): TGTGCCGGACAGTCGGACTCTGGAAACACCATATATTTT. Protein: CAGQSDSGNTIYF. V is TRBV30 and J is TRBJ1-3, with D perhaps matching TRBD1 (6 bases). The V end was cut by 8 bases, the J end by 0 bases, with 11 bases between. Per the germline V gene, CDR1 is GTSNPN and CDR2 is SVGIG (reference sequence). CDR3 length: 13 amino acids. Variable domain in full (rest from reference TRBV30 and TRBJ1-3): SQTIHQWPATLVQPVGSPLSLECTVEGTSNPNLYWYRQAAGRGLQLLFYSVGIGQISSEVPQNLSASRPQDRQFILSSKKLLLSDSGFYLCAGQSDSGNTIYFGEGSWLTVV.

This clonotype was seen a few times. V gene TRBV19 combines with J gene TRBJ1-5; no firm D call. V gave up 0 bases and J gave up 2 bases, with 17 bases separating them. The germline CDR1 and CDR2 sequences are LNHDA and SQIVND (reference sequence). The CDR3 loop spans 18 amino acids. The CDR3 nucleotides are TGTGCCAGTAGTATAGACCTACTAGCAACCCGGCGCAATCAGCCCCAGCATTTT. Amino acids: CASSIDLLATRRNQPQHF.

In DNA form, the CDR3 reads TGTGCCAGCTCACCACCGACGGACACTTATGGCTACACCTTC. It translates to CASSPPTDTYGYTF. The chain joins TRBV18 to TRBJ1-2; TRBD1 might be the D (5 bases). The germline V and J ends were trimmed by 0 bases and 5 bases, with 10 bases remaining between them. CDR1 is KGHSH, CDR2 LQKENI, per germline. This CDR3 spans 14 amino acids.

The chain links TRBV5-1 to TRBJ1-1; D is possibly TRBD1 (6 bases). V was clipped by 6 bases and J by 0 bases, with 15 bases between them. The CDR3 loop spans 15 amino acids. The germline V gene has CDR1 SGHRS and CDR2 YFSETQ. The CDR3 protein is CASTPIGGLNTEAFF. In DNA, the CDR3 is TGCGCCAGCACCCCTATCGGGGGCTTGAACACTGAAGCTTTCTTT.

This CDR3 reads CSARGTSGILFNEQFF. CDR3 DNA: TGCAGTGCTAGAGGGACTAGCGGCATCTTGTTCAATGAGCAGTTCTTC. The chain couples TRBV20-1 to TRBJ2-1; 10 bases line up with TRBD2. CDR1 DFQATT and CDR2 SNEGSKA come from the germline V gene (reference sequence). V was pared by 1 base and J by 6 bases, with 9 bases of the junction left unmatched. This CDR3 is 16 amino acids long.

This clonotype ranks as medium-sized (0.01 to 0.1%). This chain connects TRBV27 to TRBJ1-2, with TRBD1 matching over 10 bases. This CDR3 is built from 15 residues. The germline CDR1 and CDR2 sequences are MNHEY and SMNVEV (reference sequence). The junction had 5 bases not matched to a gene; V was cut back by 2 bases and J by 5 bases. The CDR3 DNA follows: TGTGCCAGCAGTTTAGCGGGGACAGGGGTGTATGGCTACACCTTC. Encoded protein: CASSLAGTGVYGYTF.

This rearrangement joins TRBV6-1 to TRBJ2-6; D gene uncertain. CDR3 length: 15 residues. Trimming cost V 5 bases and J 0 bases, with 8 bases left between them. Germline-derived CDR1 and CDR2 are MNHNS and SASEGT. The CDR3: CASSPTASGANVLTF. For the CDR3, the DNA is TGTGCCAGCAGTCCCACAGCCTCTGGGGCCAACGTCCTGACTTTC.

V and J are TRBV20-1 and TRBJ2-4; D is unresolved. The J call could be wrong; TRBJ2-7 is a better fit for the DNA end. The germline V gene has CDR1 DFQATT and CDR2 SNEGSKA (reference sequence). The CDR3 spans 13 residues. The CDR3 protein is CSARDVRNYEQYF. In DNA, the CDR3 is TGCAGTGCTAGAGATGTCAGGAACTACGAGCAGTACTTC.

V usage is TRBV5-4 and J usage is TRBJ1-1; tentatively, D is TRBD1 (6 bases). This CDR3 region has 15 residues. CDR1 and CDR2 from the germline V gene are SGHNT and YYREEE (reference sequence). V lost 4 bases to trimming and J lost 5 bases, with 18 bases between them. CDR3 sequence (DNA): TGTGCCAGCAGCCCCTGGGGGGGCAGGGAAACTGAAGCTTTCTTT. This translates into CASSPWGGRETEAFF.

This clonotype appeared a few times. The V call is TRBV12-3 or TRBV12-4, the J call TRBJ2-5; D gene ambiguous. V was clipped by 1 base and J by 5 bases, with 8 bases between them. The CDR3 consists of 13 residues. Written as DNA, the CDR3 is TGTGCCAGCAGTTTAGAAGGGTGGGAGACCCAGTACTTC. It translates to CASSLEGWETQYF.

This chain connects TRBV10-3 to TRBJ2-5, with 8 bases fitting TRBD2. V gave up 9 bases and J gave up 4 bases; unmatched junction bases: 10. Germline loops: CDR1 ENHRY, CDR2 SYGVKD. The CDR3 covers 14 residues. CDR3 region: CAIGKSGGSETQYF. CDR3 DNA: TGTGCCATAGGAAAAAGCGGGGGCTCAGAGACCCAGTACTTC.

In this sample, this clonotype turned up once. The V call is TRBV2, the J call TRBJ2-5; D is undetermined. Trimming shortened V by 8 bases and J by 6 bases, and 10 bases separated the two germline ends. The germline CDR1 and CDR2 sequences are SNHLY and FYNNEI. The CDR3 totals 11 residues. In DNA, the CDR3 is TGTGCCAGCCTTTTAGGGAAGACCCAGTACTTC. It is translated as CASLLGKTQYF. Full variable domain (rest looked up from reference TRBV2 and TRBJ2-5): EPEVTQTPSHQVTQMGQEVILRCVPISNHLYFYWYRQILGQKVEFLVSFYNNEISEKSEIFDDQFSVERPDGSNFTLKIRSTKLEDSAMYFCASLLGKTQYFGPGTRLLVL.

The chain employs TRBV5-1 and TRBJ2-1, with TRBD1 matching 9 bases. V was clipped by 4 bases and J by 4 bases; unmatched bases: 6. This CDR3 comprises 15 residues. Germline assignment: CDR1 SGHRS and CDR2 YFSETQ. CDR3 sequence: CASSPTGGFYNEQFF. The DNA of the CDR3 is TGCGCCAGCAGCCCGACAGGGGGGTTTTACAATGAGCAGTTCTTC.